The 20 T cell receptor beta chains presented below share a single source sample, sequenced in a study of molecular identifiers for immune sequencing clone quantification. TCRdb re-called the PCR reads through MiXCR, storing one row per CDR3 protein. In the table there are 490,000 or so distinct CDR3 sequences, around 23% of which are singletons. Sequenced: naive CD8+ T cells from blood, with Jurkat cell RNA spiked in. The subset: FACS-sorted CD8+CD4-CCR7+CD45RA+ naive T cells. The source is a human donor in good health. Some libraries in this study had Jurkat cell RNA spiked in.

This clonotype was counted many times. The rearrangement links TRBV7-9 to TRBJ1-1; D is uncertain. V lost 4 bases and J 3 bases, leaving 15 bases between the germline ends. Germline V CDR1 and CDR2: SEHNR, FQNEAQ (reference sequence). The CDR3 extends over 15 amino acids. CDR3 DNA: TGTGCCAGCAGCTCCCGTTCAACGGAGGACACTGAAGCTTTCTTT. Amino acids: CASSSRSTEDTEAFF.

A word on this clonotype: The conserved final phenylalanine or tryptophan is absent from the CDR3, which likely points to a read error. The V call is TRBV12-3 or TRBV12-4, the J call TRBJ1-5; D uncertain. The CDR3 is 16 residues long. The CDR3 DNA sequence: TGTGCGAGCAGTTCGCTTAGTAGGGAGCGGGATCAGCGCCAGCATGTT. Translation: CASSSLSRERDQRQHV.

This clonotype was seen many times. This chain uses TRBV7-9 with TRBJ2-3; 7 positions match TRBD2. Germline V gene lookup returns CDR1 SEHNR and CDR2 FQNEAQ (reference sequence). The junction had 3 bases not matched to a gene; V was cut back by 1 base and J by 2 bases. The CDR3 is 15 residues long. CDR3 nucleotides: TGTGCCAGCAGCTTAGTGGCGGGGGTCACAGATACGCAGTATTTT. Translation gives CASSLVAGVTDTQYF. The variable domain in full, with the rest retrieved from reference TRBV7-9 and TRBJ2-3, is DTGVSQNPRHKITKRGQNVTFRCDPISEHNRLYWYRQTLGQGPEFLTYFQNEAQLEKSRLLSDRFSAERPKGSFSTLEIQRTEQGDSAMYLCASSLVAGVTDTQYFGPGTRLTVL.

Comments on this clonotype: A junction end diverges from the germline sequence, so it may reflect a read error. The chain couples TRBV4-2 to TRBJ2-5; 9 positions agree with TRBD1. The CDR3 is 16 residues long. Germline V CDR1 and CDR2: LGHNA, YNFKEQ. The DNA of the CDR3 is TGTGCCAGCAGCCAAGTTACGACAGGGGGAGTTGCGCCCCCGTCCTTC. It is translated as CASSQVTTGGVAPPSF.

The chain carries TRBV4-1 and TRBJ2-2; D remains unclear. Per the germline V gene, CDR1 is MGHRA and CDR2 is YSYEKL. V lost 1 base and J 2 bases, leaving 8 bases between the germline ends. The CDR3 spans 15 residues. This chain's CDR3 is CASSQVATNTGELFF. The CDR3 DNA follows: TGCGCCAGCAGCCAAGTGGCGACTAACACCGGGGAGCTGTTTTTT.

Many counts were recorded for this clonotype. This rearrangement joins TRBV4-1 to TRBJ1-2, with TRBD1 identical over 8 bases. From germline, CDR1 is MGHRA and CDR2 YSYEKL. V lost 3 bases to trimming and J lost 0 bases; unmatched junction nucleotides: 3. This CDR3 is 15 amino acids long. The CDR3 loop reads CASSHDRGPNYGYTF. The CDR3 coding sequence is TGCGCCAGCAGCCACGACAGGGGACCTAACTATGGCTACACCTTC.

The CDR3 sequence is CASSGRMDTEAFF. CDR3 sequence (DNA): TGTGCCAGCAGCGGACGGATGGACACTGAAGCTTTCTTT. This chain connects TRBV28 to TRBJ1-1; D remains unclear. The V end was cut by 6 bases, the J end by 3 bases, with 11 bases between. The CDR3 has 13 amino acids. Germline V lookup: CDR1 MDHEN, CDR2 SYDVKM.

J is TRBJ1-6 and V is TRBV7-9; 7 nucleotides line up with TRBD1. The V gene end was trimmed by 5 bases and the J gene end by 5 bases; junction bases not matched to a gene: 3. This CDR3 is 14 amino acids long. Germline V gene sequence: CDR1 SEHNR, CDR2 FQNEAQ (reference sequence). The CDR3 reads CASSEGQNNSPLHF. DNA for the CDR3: TGTGCCAGCAGCGAGGGACAGAATAATTCACCCCTCCACTTT. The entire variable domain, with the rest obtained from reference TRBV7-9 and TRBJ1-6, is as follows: DTGVSQNPRHKITKRGQNVTFRCDPISEHNRLYWYRQTLGQGPEFLTYFQNEAQLEKSRLLSDRFSAERPKGSFSTLEIQRTEQGDSAMYLCASSEGQNNSPLHFGNGTRLTVT.

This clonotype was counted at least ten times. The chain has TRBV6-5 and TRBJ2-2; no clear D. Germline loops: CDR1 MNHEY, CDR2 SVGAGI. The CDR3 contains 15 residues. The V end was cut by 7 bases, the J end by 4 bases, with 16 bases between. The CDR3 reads CASNWEGVGTGELFF. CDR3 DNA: TGTGCCAGCAACTGGGAAGGCGTCGGCACCGGGGAGCTGTTTTTT.

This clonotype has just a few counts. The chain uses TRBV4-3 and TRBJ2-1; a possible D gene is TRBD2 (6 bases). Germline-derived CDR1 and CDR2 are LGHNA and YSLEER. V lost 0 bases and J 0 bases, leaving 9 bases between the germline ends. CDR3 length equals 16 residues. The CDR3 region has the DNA TGCGCCAGCAGCCAAGATCGGGGGACCTCCTACAATGAGCAGTTCTTC. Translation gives CASSQDRGTSYNEQFF.

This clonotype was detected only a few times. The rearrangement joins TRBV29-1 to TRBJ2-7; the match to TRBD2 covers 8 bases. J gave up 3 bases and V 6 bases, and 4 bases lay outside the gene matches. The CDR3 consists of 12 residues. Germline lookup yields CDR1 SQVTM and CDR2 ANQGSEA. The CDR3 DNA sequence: TGCAGCGTATTAGCGGGATACTACGAGCAGTACTTC. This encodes CSVLAGYYEQYF.

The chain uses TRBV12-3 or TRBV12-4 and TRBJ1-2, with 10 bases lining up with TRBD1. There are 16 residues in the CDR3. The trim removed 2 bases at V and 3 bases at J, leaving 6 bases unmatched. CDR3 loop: CASSLHDRGLYYGYTF. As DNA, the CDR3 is TGTGCCAGCAGTTTACACGACAGGGGGCTTTACTATGGCTACACCTTC.

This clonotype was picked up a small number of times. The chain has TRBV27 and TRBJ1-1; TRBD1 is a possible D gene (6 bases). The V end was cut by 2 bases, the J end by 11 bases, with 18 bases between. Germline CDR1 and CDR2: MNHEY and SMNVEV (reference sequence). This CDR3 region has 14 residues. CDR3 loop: CASSLVQGTVEAFF. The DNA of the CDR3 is TGTGCCAGCAGTTTAGTCCAGGGGACTGTGGAGGCTTTCTTT.

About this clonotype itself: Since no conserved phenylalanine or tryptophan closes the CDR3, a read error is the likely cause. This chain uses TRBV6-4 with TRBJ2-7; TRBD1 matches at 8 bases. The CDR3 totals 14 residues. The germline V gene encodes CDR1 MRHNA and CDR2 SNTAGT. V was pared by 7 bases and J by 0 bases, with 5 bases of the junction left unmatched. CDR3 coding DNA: TGTGCCAGCATAAGGACAGGGATCTCCTACGAGCAGTACCTC. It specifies CASIRTGISYEQYL.

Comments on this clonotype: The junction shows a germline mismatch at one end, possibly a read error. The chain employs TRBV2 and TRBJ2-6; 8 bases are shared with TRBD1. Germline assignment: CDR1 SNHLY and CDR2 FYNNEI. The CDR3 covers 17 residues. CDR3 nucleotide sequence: TGTGCCAGCAGTGGTGGGACAGGAGCATCTGGGGCCAACGCCCTGACTTTC. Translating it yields CASSGGTGASGANALTF. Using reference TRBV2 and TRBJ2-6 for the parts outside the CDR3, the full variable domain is EPEVTQTPSHQVTQMGQEVILRCVPISNHLYFYWYRQILGQKVEFLVSFYNNEISEKSEIFDDQFSVERPDGSNFTLKIRSTKLEDSAMYFCASSGGTGASGANALTFGAGSRLTVL.

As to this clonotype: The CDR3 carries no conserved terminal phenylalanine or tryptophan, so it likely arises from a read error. The CDR3 is CASSLGQLPNTVELFS. The CDR3 nucleotides read TGTGCCAGCAGTTTAGGTCAGCTACCGAACACCGTGGAGCTGTTTTCT. The chain joins TRBV12-3 or TRBV12-4 to TRBJ2-2; D not resolved. The CDR3 consists of 16 residues.

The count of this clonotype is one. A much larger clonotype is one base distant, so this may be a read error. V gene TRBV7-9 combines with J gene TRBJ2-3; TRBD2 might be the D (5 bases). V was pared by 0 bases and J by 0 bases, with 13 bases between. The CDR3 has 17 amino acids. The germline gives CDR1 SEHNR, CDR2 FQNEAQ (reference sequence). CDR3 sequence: CASSLAGGWPSTDTQYF. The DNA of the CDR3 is TGTGCCAGCAGCTTAGCCGGCGGGTGGCCTAGCACAGATACGCAGTATTTT.

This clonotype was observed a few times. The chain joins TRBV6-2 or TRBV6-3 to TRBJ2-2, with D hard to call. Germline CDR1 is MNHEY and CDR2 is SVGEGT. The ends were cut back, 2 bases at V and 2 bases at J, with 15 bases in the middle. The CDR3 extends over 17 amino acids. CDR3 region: CASSYEVWRTNTGELFF. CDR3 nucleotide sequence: TGTGCCAGCAGTTACGAGGTTTGGAGAACTAACACCGGGGAGCTGTTTTTT.

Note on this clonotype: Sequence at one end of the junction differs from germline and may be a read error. Written as DNA, the CDR3 is TGTGCCAGCAGCGTGCTACCGGGACCCCTCTCTGGGGCCAACATCCTGACTTTC. Its translation is CASSVLPGPLSGANILTF. V and J are TRBV9 and TRBJ2-6; D is tentatively TRBD1 or TRBD2 (5 bases each). Per germline, CDR1 SGDLS and CDR2 YYNGEE. The CDR3 loop spans 18 amino acids.

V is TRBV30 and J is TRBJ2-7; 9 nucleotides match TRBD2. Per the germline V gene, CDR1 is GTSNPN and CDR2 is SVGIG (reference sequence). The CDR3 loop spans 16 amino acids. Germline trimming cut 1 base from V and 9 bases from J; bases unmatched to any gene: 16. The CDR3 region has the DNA TGTGCCTGGAGTGGGGATAGCGGGAGAGACCTACGAGTGCAGTACTTC. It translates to CAWSGDSGRDLRVQYF.